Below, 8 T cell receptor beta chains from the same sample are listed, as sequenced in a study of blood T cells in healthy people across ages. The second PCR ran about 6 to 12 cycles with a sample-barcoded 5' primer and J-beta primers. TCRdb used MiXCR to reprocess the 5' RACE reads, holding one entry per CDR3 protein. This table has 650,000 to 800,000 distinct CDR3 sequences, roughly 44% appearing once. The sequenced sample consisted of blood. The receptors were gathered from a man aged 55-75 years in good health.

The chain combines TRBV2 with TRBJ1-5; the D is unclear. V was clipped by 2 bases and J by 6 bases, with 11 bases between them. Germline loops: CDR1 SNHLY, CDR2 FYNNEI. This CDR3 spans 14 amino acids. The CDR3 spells CASSEYLRGQPQHF. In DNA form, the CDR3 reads TGTGCCAGCAGTGAATATCTCAGAGGTCAGCCCCAGCATTTT.

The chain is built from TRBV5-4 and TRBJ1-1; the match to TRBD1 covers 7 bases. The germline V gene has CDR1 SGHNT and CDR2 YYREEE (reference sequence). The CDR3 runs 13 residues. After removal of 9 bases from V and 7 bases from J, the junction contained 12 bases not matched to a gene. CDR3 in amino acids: CATATGTENEAFF. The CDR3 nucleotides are TGTGCCACCGCAACCGGGACAGAAAATGAAGCTTTCTTT.

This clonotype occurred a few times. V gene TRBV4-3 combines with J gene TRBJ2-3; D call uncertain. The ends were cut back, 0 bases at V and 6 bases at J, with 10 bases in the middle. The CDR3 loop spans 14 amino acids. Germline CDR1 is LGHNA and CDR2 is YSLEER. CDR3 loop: CASSQDSKSDTQYF. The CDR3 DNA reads TGCGCCAGCAGCCAAGATTCAAAATCGGATACGCAGTATTTT.

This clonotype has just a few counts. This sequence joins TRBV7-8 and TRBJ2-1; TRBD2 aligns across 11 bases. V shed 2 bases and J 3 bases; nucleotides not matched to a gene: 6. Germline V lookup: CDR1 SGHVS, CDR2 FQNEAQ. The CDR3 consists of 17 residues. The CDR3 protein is CASSLRPSGGIYNEQFF. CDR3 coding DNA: TGTGCCAGCAGCTTACGGCCTAGCGGGGGGATCTACAATGAGCAGTTCTTC.

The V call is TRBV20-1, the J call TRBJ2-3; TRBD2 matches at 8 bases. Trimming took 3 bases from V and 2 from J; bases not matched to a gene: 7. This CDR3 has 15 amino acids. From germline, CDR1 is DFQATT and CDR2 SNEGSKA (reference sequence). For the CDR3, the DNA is TGCAGTGCTAGCCCCCAGCGGGGGTACACAGATACGCAGTATTTT. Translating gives CSASPQRGYTDTQYF.

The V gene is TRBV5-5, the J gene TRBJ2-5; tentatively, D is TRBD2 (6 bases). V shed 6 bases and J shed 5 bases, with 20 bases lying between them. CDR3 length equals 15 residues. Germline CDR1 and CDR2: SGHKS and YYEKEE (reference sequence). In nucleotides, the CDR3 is TGTGCCAGCAATGACGGTGCGGGCGCGGGGGAGACCCAGTACTTC. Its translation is CASNDGAGAGETQYF. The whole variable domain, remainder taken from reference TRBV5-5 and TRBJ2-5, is DAGVTQSPTHLIKTRGQQVTLRCSPISGHKSVSWYQQVLGQGPQFIFQYYEKEERGRGNFPDRFSARQFPNYSSELNVNALLLGDSALYLCASNDGAGAGETQYFGPGTRLLVL.

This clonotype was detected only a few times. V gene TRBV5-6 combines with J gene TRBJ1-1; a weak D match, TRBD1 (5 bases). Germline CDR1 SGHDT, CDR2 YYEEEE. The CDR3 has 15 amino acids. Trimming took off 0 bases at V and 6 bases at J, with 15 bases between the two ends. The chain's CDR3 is CASSLGWNRGSEAFF. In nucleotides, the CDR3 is TGTGCCAGCAGCTTGGGGTGGAACCGGGGGTCTGAAGCTTTCTTT.

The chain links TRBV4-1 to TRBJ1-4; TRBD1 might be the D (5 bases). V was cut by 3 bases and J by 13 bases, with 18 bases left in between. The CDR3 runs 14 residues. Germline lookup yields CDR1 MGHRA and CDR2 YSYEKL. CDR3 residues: CASSQPGTDSRLFF. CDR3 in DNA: TGCGCCAGCAGCCAGCCGGGGACCGATAGTAGACTGTTTTTT.